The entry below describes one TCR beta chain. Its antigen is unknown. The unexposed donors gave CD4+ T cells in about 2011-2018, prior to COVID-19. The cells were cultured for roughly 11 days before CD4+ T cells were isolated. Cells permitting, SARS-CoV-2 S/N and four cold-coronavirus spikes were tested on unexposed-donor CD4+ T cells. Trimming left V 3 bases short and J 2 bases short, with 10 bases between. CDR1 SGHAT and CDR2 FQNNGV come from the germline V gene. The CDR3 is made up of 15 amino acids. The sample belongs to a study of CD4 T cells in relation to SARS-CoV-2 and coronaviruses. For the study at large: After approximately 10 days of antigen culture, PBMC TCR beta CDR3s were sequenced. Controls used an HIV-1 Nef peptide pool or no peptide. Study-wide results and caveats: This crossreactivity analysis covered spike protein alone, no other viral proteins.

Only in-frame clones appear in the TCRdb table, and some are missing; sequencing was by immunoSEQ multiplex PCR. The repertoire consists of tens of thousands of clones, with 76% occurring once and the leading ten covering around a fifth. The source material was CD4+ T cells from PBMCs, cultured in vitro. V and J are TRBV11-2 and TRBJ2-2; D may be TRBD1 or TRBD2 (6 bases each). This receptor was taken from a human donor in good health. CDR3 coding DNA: TGTGCCAGCAGCTTCTCCGGGGGCAACACCGGGGAGCTGTTTTTT. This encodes CASSFSGGNTGELFF.